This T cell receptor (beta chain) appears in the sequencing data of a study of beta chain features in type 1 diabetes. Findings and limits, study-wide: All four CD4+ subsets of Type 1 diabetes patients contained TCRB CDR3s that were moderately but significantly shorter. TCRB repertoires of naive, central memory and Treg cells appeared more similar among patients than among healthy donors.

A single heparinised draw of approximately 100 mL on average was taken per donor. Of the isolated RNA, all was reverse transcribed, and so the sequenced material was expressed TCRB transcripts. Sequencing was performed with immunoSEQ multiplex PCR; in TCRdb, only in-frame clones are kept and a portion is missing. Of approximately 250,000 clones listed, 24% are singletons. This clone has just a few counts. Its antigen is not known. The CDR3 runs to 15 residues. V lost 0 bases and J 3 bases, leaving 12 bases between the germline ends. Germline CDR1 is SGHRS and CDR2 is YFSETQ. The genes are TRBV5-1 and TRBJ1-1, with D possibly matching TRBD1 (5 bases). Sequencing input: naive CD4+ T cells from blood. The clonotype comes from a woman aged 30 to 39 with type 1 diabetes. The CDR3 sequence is CASSLGYGGDTEAFF. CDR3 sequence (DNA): TGCGCCAGCAGCTTGGGGTACGGGGGGGACACTGAAGCTTTCTTT.